Each of the 8 T cell receptor beta chains below was sequenced from the same sample in a study of blood T cell repertoires in COVID-19. Only in-frame clones appear in the TCRdb table, and some are missing; sequencing was by immunoSEQ multiplex PCR. The sample lists 300,000 to 450,000 clones; roughly 90% were seen once. Sequenced material: peripheral blood. These receptors originate from a woman aged 60 to 75 with COVID-19, enrolled during active disease.

V and J are TRBV6-2 or TRBV6-3 and TRBJ1-2; 7 nucleotides line up with TRBD1. Germline CDR1 and CDR2: MNHEY and SVGEGT. The CDR3 has 15 residues. The trim removed 5 bases at V and 7 bases at J, leaving 13 bases unmatched. CDR3 nucleotide sequence: TGTGCCAGCAGTCTCCCGGGACAGCCTTTCCCTGGCTACACCTTC. Its translation: CASSLPGQPFPGYTF.

In its sample, this clone was seen a few times. CDR3 loop: CASSLGTGTNSPLHF. The CDR3 DNA follows: TGTGCCAGCAGCTTAGGGACAGGGACTAATTCACCCCTCCACTTT. This chain links TRBV7-2 with TRBJ1-6, with TRBD1 identical over 8 bases. In germline, CDR1 is SGHTA, CDR2 FQGNSA. This CDR3 has 15 residues. The V gene end was trimmed by 1 base and the J gene end by 6 bases; junction bases not matched to a gene: 2.

The chain employs TRBV5-1 and TRBJ1-6; D is perhaps TRBD1 (6 bases). In germline, CDR1 is SGHRS, CDR2 YFSETQ. The CDR3 extends over 18 amino acids. V lost 1 base and J lost 2, with 16 bases in between. The CDR3 nucleotides are TGCGCCAGCAGCTTGTCATGGGAAGGGGGTCCCTATAATTCACCCCTCCACTTT. This codes for CASSLSWEGGPYNSPLHF.

The V and J genes are TRBV27 and TRBJ1-1, with TRBD1 matching over 7 bases. The CDR3 contains 14 residues. Unmatched junction bases numbered 7, after V lost 6 bases and J lost 3 bases. The V gene's germline CDR1 is MNHEY and CDR2 SMNVEV (reference sequence). The CDR3 nucleotides are TGTGCCAGCAGCTCCGGGACAGTCGACACTGAAGCTTTCTTT. Its protein product is CASSSGTVDTEAFF.

V and J are TRBV12-5 and TRBJ2-3; possible D gene TRBD1, 6 bases. Germline V lookup: CDR1 LGHNT, CDR2 FRNRAP. V lost 3 bases and J 8 bases, leaving 6 bases between the germline ends. The CDR3 runs to 11 residues. The CDR3 is CASGFRGTQYF. The CDR3 DNA reads as TGTGCTAGTGGTTTCAGGGGTACGCAGTATTTT.

V usage is TRBV9 and J usage is TRBJ1-3; the D gene is possibly TRBD1 (6 bases). V lost 0 bases and J lost 0, with 16 bases in between. From germline, CDR1 is SGDLS and CDR2 YYNGEE. CDR3 length: 18 amino acids. CDR3 DNA: TGTGCCAGCAGCGTAGAGGGACCCCAGGGGATCTCTGGAAACACCATATATTTT. It encodes CASSVEGPQGISGNTIYF.

The V gene is TRBV7-6, the J gene TRBJ2-7; 7 nucleotides match TRBD1. Losses at the gene ends were 1 base for V and 0 bases for J; bases not matched to a gene: 6. CDR3 length equals 16 residues. Germline V CDR1 and CDR2: SGHVS, FNYEAQ. CDR3 in amino acids: CASSLDWRTGSYEQYF. DNA of the CDR3: TGTGCCAGCAGCTTAGATTGGCGGACAGGCTCCTACGAGCAGTACTTC.

In this sample, this clone turned up once. The chain joins TRBV29-1 to TRBJ1-3, with 10 bases matching TRBD1. The CDR3 loop spans 13 amino acids. Per the germline V gene, CDR1 is SQVTM and CDR2 is ANQGSEA. Germline trimming cut 6 bases from V and 7 bases from J; bases unmatched to any gene: 6. The CDR3 coding sequence is TGCAGCGTGATGGGACAGGGGACGAACACCATATATTTT. Its protein product is CSVMGQGTNTIYF.